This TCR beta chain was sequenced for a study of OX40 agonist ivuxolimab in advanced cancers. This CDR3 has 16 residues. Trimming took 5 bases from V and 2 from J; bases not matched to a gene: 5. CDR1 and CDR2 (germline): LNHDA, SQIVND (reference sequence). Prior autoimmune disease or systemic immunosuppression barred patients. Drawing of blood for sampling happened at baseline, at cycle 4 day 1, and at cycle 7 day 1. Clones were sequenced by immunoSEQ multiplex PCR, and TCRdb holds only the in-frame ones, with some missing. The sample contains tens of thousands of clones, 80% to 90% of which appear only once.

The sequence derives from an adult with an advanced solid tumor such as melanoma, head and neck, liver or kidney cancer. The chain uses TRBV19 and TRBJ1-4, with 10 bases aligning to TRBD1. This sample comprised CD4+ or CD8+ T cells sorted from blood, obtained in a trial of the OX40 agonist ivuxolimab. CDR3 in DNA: TGTGCCAGTAGTTTCCCGGGACAGGGGACTAATGAAAAACTGTTTTTT. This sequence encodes CASSFPGQGTNEKLFF.